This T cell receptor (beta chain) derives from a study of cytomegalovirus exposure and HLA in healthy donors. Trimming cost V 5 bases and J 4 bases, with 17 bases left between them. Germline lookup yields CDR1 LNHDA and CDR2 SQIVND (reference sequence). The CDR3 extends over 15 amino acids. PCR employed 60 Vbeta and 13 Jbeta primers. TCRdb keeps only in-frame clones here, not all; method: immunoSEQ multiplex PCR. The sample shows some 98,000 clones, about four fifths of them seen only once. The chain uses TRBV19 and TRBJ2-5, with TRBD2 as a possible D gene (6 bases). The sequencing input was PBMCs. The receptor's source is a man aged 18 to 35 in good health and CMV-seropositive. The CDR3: CASSVRDAGGETQYF. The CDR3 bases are TGTGCCAGTAGTGTCCGGGACGCCGGGGGAGAGACCCAGTACTTC.